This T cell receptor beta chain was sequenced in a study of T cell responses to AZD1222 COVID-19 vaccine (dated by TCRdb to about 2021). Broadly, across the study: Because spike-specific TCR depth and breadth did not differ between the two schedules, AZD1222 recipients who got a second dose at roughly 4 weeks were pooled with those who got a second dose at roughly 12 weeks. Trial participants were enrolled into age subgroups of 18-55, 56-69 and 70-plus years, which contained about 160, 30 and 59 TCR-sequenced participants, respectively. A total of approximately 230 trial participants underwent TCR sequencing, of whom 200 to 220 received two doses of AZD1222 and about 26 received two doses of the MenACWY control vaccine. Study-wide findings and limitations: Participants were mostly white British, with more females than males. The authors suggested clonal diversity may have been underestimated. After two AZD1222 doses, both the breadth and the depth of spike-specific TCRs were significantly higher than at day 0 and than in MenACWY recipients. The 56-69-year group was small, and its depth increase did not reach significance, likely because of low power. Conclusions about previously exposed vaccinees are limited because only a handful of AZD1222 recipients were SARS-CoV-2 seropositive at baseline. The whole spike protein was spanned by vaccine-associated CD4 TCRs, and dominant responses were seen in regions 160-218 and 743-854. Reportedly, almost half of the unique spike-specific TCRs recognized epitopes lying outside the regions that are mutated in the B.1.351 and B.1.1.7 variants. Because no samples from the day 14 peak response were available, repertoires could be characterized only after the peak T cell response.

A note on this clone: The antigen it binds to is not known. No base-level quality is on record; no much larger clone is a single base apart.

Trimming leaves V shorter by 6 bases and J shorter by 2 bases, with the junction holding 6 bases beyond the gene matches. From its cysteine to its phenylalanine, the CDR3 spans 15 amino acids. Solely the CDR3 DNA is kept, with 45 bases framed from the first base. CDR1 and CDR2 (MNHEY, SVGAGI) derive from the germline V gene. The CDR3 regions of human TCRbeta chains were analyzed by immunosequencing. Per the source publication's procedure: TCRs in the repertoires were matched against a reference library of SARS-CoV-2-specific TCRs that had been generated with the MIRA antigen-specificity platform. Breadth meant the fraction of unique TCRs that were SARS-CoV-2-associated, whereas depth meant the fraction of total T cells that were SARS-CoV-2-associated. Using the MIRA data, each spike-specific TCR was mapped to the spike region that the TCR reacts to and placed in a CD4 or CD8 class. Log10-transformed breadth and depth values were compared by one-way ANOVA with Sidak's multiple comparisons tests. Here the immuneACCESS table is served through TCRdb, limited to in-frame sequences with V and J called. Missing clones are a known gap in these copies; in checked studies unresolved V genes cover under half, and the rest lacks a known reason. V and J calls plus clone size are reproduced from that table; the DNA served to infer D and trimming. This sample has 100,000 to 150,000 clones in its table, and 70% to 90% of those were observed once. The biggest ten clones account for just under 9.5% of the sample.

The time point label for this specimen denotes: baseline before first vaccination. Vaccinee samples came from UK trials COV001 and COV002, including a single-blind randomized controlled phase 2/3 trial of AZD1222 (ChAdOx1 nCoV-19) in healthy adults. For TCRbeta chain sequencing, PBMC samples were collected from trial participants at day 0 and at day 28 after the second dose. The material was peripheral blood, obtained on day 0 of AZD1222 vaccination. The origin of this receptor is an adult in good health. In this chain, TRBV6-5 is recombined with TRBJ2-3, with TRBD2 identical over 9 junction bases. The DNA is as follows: TGTGCCAGCAGCAAGCTAGCGGGGCCCACAGATACGCAGTATTTT. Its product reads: CASSKLAGPTDTQYF.